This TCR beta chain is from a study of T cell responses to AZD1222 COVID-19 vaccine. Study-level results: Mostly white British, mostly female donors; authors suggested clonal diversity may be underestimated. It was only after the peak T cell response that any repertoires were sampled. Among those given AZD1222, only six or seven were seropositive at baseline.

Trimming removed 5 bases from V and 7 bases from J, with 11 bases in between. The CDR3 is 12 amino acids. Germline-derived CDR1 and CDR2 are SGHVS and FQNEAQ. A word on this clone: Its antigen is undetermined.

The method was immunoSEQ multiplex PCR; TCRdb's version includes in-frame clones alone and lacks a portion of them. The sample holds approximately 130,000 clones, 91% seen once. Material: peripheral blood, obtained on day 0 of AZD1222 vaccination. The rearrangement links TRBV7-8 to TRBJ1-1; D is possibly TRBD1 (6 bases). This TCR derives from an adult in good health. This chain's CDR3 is CASSRGGGEAFF. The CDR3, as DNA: TGTGCCAGCAGCCGGGGGGGCGGTGAAGCTTTCTTT.